This section outlines one T cell receptor (beta chain) sequence together with its context. Per the study methods: Reference gene primer amplification gave nucleated cell count estimates. Data came from immunoSEQ multiplex PCR; TCRdb stores just in-frame clones and leaves some out. The D gene and trimming were derived from the DNA, and the V and J assignments and clone size from that table. Among 250,000 to 350,000 clones listed, more than 75% were seen once. This record comes from a study of blood T cell repertoires in COVID-19. Study in general: Sites across the United States, Italy and Spain contributed samples from acute and convalescent COVID-19.

This CDR3 comprises 16 residues. Germline assignment: CDR1 SNHLY and CDR2 FYNNEI. The ends lost 2 bases at V and 7 bases at J; junction bases unmatched: 8. Cohort allocation depended upon clinical history that participants reported. The chain combines TRBV2 with TRBJ2-1, with TRBD2 matching over 10 bases. Sequenced input: PBMCs or T cells enriched from blood (not recorded which). The clonotype was recovered from a woman aged 60-75 years in a cohort exposed to, infected with or recovered from COVID-19 (not recorded which). The CDR3 DNA reads TGTGCCAGCAGTGAAACCGCCGGGACTAGCGTAAATGAGCAGTTCTTC. Its protein is CASSETAGTSVNEQFF.